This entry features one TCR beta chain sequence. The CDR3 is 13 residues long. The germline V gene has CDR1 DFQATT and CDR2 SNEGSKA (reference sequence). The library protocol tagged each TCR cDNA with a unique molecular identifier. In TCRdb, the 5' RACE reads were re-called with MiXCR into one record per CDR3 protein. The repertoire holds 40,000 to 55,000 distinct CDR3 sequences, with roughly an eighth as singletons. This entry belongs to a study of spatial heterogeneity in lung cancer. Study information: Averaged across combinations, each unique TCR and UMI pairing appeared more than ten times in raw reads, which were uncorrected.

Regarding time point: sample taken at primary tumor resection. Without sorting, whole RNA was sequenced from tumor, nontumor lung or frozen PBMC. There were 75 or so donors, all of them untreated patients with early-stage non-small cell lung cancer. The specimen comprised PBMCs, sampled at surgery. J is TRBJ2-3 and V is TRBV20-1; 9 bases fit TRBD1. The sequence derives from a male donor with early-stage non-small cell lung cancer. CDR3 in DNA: TGCAGGATGGGACAGGGTCTAGATGCTACGCAGTATTTT. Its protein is CRMGQGLDATQYF.